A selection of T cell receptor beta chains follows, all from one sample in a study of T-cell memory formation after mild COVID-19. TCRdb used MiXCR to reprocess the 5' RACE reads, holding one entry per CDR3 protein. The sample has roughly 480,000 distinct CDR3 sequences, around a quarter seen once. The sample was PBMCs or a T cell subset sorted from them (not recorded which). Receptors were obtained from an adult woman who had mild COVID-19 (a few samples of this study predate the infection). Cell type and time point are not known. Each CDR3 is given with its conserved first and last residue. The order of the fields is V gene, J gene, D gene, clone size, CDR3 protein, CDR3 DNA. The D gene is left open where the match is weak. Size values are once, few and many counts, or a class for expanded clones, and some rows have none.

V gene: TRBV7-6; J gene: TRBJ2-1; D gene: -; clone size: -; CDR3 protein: CASSALGLSSYNEQFF; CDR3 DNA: TGTGCCAGCAGCGCGTTGGGGCTGAGCTCCTACAATGAGCAGTTCTTC
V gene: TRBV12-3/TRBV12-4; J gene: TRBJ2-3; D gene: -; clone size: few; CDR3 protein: CASRSGRTSGTDTQYF; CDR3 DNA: TGTGCCAGCAGGTCGGGACGAACCTCTGGGACAGATACGCAGTATTTT
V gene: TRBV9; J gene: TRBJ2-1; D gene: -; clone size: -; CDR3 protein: CASSVSTGGSYNEQFF; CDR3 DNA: TGTGCCAGCAGCGTTTCCACCGGGGGCTCCTACAATGAGCAGTTCTTC
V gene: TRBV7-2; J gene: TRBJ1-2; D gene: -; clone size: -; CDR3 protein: CASSPRQGSFYGYTF; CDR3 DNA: TGTGCCAGCAGCCCCAGGCAGGGGTCCTTCTATGGCTACACCTTC
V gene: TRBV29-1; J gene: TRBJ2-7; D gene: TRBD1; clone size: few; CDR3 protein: CSASNRGYEQYF; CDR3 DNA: TGCAGCGCTTCAAACAGGGGTTACGAGCAGTACTTC
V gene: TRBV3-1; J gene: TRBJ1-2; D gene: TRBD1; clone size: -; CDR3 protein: CASSRGQDGYTF; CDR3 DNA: TGTGCCAGCAGTCGAGGACAGGATGGCTACACCTTC
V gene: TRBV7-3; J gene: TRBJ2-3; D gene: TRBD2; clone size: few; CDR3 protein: CASSISGSIPDTQYF; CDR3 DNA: TGTGCCAGCAGCATTAGCGGGAGTATCCCAGATACGCAGTATTTT
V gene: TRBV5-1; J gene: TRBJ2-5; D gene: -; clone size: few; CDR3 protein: CASSVDSQETQYF; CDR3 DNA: TGCGCCAGCAGCGTGGACAGCCAAGAGACCCAGTACTTC
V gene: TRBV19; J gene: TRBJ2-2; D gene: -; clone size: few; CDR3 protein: CASSIKRTGELFF; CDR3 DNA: TGTGCCAGTAGTATCAAGCGTACCGGGGAGCTGTTTTTT
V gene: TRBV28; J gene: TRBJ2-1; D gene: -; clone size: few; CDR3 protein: CASSLGTSTFF; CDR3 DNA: TGTGCCAGCAGTCTGGGGACAAGTACGTTCTTC